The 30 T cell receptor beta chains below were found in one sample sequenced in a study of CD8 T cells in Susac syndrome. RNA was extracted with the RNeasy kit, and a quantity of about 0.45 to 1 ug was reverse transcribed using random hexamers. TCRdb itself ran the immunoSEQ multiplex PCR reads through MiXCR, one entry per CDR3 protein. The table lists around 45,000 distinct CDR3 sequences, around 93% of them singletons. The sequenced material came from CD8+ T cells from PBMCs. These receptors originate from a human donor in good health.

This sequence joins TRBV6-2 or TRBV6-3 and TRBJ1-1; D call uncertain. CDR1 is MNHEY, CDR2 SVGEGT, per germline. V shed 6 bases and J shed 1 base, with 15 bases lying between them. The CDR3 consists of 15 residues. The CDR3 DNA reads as TGTGCCAGCAGCCCGATTGGAATCTGGAACACTGAAGCTTTCTTT. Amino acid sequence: CASSPIGIWNTEAFF.

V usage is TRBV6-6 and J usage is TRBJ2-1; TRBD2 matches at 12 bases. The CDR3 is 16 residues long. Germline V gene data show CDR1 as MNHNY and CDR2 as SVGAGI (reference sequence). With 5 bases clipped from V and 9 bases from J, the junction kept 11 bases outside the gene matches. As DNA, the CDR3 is TGTGCCAGCAGTACGGCTCCTAGCGGGAGGGGGGGTGAGCAGTTCTTC. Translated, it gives CASSTAPSGRGGEQFF.

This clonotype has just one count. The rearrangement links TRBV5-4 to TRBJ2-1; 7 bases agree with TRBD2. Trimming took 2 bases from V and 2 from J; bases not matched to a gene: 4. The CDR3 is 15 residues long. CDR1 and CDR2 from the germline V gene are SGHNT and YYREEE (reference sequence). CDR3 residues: CASSLVAGAYNEQFF. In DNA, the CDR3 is TGTGCCAGCAGCTTAGTAGCGGGTGCCTACAATGAGCAGTTCTTC.

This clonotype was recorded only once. CDR3 DNA: TGTGCCAGCAGCGCGACAGCCCATAGCAATCAGCCCCAGCATTTT. Its translation is CASSATAHSNQPQHF. The gene calls are TRBV9 and TRBJ1-5, with D perhaps matching TRBD1 (5 bases). Germline values: CDR1 SGDLS, CDR2 YYNGEE. V was shortened by 3 bases and J by 0 bases, with 10 bases between the two germline ends. This CDR3 is 15 amino acids long.

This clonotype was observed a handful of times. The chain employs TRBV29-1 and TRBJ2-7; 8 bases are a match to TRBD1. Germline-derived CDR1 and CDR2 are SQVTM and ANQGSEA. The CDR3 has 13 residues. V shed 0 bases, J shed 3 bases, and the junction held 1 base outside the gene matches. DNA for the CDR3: TGCAGCGTTGAAGACGGACAGGGCTACGAGCAGTACTTC. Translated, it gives CSVEDGQGYEQYF.

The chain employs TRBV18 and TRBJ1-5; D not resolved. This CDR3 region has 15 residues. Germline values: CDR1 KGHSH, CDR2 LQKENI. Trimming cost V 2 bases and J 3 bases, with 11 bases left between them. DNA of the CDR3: TGTGCCAGCTCACCAATTCATCGGGACAATCAGCCCCAGCATTTT. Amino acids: CASSPIHRDNQPQHF.

The CDR3: CASSLSLGERKLSYEQYF. The DNA for the CDR3 is TGTGCCAGCAGCTTATCTCTCGGGGAACGGAAGCTGTCCTACGAGCAGTACTTC. The gene calls are TRBV7-2 and TRBJ2-7; D perhaps matches TRBD2 (5 bases). The CDR3 extends over 18 amino acids. V was pared by 2 bases and J by 1 base, with 21 bases between. Germline V gene data show CDR1 as SGHTA and CDR2 as FQGNSA.

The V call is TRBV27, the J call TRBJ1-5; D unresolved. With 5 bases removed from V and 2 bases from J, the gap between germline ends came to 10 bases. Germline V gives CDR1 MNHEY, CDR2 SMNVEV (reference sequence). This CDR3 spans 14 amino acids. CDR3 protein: CASSPRHRNQPQHF. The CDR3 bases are TGTGCCAGCAGTCCCAGACACCGCAATCAGCCCCAGCATTTT.

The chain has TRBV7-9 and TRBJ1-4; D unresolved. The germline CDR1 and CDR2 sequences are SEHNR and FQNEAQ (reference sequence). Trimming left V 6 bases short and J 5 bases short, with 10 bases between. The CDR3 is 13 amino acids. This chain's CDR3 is CASSPGPNEKLFF. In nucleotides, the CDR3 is TGTGCCAGCAGTCCGGGCCCGAATGAAAAACTGTTTTTT.

CDR3: CASSVQAGGLYEQYF. CDR3 DNA: TGTGCCAGCAGCGTCCAGGCAGGGGGACTCTACGAGCAGTACTTC. The V gene is TRBV9, the J gene TRBJ2-7; tentative D call: TRBD1 (7 bases). From germline, CDR1 is SGDLS and CDR2 YYNGEE. The CDR3 loop spans 15 amino acids. With 2 bases removed from V and 3 bases from J, the gap between germline ends came to 15 bases.

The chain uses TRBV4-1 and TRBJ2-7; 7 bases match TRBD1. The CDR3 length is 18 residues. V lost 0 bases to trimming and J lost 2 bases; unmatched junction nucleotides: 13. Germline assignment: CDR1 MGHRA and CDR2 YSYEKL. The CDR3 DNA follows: TGCGCCAGCAGCCAAGATCCGCCTCGGGGACAGAACACCTACGAGCAGTACTTC. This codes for CASSQDPPRGQNTYEQYF.

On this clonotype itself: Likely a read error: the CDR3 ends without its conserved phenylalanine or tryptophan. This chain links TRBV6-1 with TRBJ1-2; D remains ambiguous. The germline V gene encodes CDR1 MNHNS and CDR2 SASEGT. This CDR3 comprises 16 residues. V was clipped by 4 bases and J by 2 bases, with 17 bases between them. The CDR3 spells CASSGHDGRLNYGYTL. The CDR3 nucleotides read TGTGCCAGCAGTGGCCACGACGGGAGACTAAACTATGGCTACACCCTC.

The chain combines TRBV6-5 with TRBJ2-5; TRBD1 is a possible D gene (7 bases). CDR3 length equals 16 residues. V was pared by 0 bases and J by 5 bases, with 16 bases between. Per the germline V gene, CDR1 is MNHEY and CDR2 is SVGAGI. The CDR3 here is CASSYSEEGAEETQYF. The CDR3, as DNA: TGTGCCAGCAGTTACTCTGAGGAGGGGGCCGAGGAGACCCAGTACTTC.

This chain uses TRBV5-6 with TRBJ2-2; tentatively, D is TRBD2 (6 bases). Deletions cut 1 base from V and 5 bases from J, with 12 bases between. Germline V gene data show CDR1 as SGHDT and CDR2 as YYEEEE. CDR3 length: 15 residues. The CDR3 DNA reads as TGTGCCAGCAGCTTGATTCGGGAGACGACCGGGGAGCTGTTTTTT. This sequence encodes CASSLIRETTGELFF. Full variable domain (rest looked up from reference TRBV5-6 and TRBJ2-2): DAGVTQSPTHLIKTRGQQVTLRCSPKSGHDTVSWYQQALGQGPQFIFQYYEEEERQRGNFPDRFSGHQFPNYSSELNVNALLLGDSALYLCASSLIRETTGELFFGEGSRLTVL.

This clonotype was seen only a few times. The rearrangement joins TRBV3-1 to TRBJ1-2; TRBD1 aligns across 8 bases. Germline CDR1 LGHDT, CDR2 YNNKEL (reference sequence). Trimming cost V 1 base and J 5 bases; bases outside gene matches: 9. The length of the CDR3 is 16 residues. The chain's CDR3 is CASSQARTGLLYGYTF. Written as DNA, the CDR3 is TGTGCCAGCAGCCAAGCCCGGACAGGGCTGTTGTATGGCTACACCTTC.

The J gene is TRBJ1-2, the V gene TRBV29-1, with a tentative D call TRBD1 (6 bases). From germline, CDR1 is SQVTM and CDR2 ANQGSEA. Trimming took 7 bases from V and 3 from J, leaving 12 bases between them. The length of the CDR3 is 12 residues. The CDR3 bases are TGCAGCGACCTCAGGGGCGACTATGGCTACACCTTC. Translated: CSDLRGDYGYTF.

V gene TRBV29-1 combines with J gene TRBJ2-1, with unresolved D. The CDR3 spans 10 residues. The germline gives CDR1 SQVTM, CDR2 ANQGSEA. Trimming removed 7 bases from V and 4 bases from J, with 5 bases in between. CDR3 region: CSARYNEQFF. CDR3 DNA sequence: TGCAGCGCCAGGTACAATGAGCAGTTCTTC.

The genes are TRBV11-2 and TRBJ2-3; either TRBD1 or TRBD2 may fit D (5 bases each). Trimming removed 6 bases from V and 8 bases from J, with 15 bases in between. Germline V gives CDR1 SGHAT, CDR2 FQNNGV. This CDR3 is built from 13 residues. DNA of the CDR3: TGTGCCAGCAGGGGGACCACGCAGGGTACGCAGTATTTT. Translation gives CASRGTTQGTQYF.

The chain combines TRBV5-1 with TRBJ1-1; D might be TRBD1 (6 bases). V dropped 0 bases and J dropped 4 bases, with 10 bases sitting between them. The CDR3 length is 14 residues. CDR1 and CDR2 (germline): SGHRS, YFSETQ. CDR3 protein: CASSLGGGGTEAFF. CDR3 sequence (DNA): TGCGCCAGCAGCTTGGGGGGGGGCGGCACTGAAGCTTTCTTT.

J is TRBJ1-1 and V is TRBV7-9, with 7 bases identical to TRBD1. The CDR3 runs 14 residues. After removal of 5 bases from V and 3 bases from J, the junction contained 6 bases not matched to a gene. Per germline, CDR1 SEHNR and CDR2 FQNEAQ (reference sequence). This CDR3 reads CASSRTGRDTEAFF. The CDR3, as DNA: TGTGCCAGCAGCCGGACAGGCCGGGACACTGAAGCTTTCTTT.

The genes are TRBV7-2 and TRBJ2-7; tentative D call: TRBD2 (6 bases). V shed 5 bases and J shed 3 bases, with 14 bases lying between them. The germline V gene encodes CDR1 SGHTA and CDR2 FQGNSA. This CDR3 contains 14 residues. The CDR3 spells CASSPGAGNYEQYF. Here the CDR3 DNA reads TGTGCCAGCAGCCCCGGGGCGGGAAACTACGAGCAGTACTTC.

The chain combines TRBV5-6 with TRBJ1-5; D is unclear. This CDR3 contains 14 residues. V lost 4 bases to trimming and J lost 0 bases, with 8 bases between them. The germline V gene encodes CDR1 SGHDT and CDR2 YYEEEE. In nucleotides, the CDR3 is TGTGCCAGCAGCCCCGGTAATAGCAATCAGCCCCAGCATTTT. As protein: CASSPGNSNQPQHF.

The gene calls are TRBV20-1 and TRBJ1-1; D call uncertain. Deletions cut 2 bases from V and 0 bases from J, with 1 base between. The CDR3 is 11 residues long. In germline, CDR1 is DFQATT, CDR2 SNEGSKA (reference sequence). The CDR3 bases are TGCAGTGCTAGATTGAACACTGAAGCTTTCTTT. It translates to CSARLNTEAFF.

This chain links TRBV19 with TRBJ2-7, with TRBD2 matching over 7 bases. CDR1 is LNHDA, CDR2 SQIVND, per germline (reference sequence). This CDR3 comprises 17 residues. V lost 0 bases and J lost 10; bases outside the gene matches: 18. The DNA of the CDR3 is TGTGCCAGTAGTATAGATTTGGCGGGAGCGGGACCAACGAGCCAGTACTTC. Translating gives CASSIDLAGAGPTSQYF.

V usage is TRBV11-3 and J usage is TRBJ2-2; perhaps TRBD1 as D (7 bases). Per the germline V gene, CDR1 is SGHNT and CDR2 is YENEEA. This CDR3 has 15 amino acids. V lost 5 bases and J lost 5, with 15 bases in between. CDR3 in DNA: TGTGCCAGCAGCCTACGCAGGGGGGAAACCGGGGAGCTGTTTTTT. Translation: CASSLRRGETGELFF.

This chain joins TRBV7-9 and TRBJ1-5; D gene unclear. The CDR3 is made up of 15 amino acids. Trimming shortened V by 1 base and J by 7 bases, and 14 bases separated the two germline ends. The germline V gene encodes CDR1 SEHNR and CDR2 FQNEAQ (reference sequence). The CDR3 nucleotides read TGTGCCAGCAGCTTAGGAAGGACGGGAACGCAGCCCCAGCATTTT. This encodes CASSLGRTGTQPQHF. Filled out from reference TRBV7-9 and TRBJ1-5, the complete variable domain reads DTGVSQNPRHKITKRGQNVTFRCDPISEHNRLYWYRQTLGQGPEFLTYFQNEAQLEKSRLLSDRFSAERPKGSFSTLEIQRTEQGDSAMYLCASSLGRTGTQPQHFGDGTRLSIL.

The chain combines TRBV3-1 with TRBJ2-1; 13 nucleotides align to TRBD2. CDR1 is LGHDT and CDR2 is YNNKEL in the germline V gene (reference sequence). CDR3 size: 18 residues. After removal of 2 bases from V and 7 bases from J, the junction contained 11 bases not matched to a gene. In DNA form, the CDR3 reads TGTGCCAGCAGCCAAAACAGACTAGCGGGAGGATTTTGGAATGAGCAGTTCTTC. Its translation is CASSQNRLAGGFWNEQFF.

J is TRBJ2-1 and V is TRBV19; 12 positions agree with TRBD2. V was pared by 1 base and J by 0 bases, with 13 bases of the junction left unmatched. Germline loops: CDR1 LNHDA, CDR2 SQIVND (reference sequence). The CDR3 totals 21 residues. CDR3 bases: TGTGCCAGTAGTATAGGTCAGATCGGACTAGCGGGATGGAGCTCCTACAATGAGCAGTTCTTC. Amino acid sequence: CASSIGQIGLAGWSSYNEQFF. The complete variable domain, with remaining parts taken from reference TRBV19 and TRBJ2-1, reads DGGITQSPKYLFRKEGQNVTLSCEQNLNHDAMYWYRQDPGQGLRLIYYSQIVNDFQKGDIAEGYSVSREKKESFPLTVTSAQKNPTAFYLCASSIGQIGLAGWSSYNEQFFGPGTRLTVL.

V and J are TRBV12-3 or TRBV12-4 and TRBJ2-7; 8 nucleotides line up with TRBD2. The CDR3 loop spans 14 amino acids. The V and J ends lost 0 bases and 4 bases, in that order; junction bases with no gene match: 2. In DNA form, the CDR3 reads TGTGCCAGCAGTTTAGCCGGGAGGGCTTACGAGCAGTACTTC. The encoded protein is CASSLAGRAYEQYF.

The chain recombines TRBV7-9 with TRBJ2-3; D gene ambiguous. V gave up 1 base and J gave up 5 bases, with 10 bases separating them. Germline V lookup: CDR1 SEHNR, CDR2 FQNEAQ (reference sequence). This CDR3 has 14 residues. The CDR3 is CASSLVSRVDTQYF. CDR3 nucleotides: TGTGCCAGCAGCTTAGTCAGCCGGGTAGATACGCAGTATTTT.